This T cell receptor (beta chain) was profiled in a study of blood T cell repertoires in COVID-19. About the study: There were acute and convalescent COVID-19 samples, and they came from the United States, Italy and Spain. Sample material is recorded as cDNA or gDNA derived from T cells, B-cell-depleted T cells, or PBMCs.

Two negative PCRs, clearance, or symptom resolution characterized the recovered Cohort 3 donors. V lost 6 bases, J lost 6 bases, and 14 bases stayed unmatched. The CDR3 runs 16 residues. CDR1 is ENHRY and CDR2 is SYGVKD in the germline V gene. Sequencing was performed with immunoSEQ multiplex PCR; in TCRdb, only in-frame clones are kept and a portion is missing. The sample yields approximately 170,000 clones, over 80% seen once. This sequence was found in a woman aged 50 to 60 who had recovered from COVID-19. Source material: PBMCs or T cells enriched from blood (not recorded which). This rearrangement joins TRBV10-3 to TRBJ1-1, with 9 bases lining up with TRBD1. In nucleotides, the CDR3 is TGTGCCATCAGGGGGGGGACAGGGCTGAATGGAGCTGAAGCTTTCTTT. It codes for CAIRGGTGLNGAEAFF.